The rows below give T cell receptor beta chains drawn from one sample of a study of tumor-infiltrating lymphocytes in primary liver carcinoma. TCRdb ran MiXCR on the multiplex PCR reads and lists one entry per CDR3 protein. The table records 35,000 to 40,000 distinct CDR3 sequences, roughly 80% of them present only once. The sequenced sample was tumor-adjacent normal liver tissue. The receptors stem from a middle-aged man with primary liver carcinoma and hepatitis B virus infection. Each CDR3 is given with its conserved first and last residue. Each record gives: V gene, clone size, D gene, J gene, CDR3 length, CDR3 DNA, CDR3 protein. The D gene is left open where the match is weak. Only some rows state a clone size, as once, few, many or a class for expanded clones.

v_call: TRBV28
clone_size: NA
d_call: NA
j_call: TRBJ1-5
cdr3_length: 14
cdr3_nt: TGTGCTAGCAGGCCCGCAGGGTCGACTCAGCCCCAGCATTTT
cdr3_aa: CASRPAGSTQPQHF

v_call: TRBV6-1
clone_size: NA
d_call: TRBD2
j_call: TRBJ2-3
cdr3_length: 15
cdr3_nt: TGTGCCAGCAGTGAAGGGCAGCGGGATACAGATACGAAGTATTTC
cdr3_aa: CASSEGQRDTDTKYF

v_call: TRBV12-3/TRBV12-4
clone_size: NA
d_call: TRBD1
j_call: TRBJ2-5
cdr3_length: 14
cdr3_nt: TGTGCCAGGGCTCAGGGACAGTCCCAAGAGAGCCAGTACTTC
cdr3_aa: CARAQGQSQESQYF

v_call: TRBV11-2
clone_size: NA
d_call: NA
j_call: TRBJ2-7
cdr3_length: 14
cdr3_nt: TGTGCCAGTAACCCCAGGGGAGGGCCCTACGAGCAGTACTTC
cdr3_aa: CASNPRGGPYEQYF

v_call: TRBV29-1
clone_size: once
d_call: TRBD1
j_call: TRBJ2-5
cdr3_length: 12
cdr3_nt: TGCAGCGTCGGACAGGCCCGAGAGACCCAAAACTTC
cdr3_aa: CSVGQARETQNF

v_call: TRBV12-3/TRBV12-4
clone_size: NA
d_call: NA
j_call: TRBJ1-4
cdr3_length: 13
cdr3_nt: TGTGCCAGAAGTTTAGCAAGGACTGAAAAACTGTTTTTT
cdr3_aa: CARSLARTEKLFF

v_call: TRBV10-3
clone_size: many
d_call: NA
j_call: TRBJ2-5
cdr3_length: 13
cdr3_nt: TGTGCCATCAGTGCGGACGGAGGGGAGACCCAGTACTTC
cdr3_aa: CAISADGGETQYF

v_call: TRBV11-2
clone_size: NA
d_call: TRBD2
j_call: TRBJ2-4
cdr3_length: 17
cdr3_nt: TGTGCCATCATCTTAGATACTAGCGGGATTGCCAAAAACATTCAGTACTTC
cdr3_aa: CAIILDTSGIAKNIQYF

v_call: TRBV4-3
clone_size: NA
d_call: NA
j_call: TRBJ1-5
cdr3_length: 13
cdr3_nt: TGCGCCATCGGGCAGTCCAGGGAGCAGCCCCAGCATTTT
cdr3_aa: CAIGQSREQPQHF

v_call: TRBV6-1
clone_size: medium-sized
d_call: TRBD2
j_call: TRBJ2-1
cdr3_length: 16
cdr3_nt: TGTGCCAGCAGTGAGCGTTTAGCGGGCTCCTACAATGAGCAGTTCTTC
cdr3_aa: CASSERLAGSYNEQFF

v_call: TRBV5-1
clone_size: NA
d_call: NA
j_call: TRBJ1-2
cdr3_length: 14
cdr3_nt: TGCGCCAGCAGTCCTTGGATATGGGGCGATGGTTACACCTTC
cdr3_aa: CASSPWIWGDGYTF

v_call: TRBV11-2
clone_size: NA
d_call: TRBD1
j_call: TRBJ2-2
cdr3_length: 15
cdr3_nt: TGTGCCAGCGGCTTAAAGGACAGGAATACCGGGAAGCTGTTTTTT
cdr3_aa: CASGLKDRNTGKLFF

v_call: TRBV4-1
clone_size: NA
d_call: TRBD2
j_call: TRBJ2-3
cdr3_length: 15
cdr3_nt: TGCGCCAGCAGCCAGGCTAGCGGGATCTCAGATACGCAGTATTTT
cdr3_aa: CASSQASGISDTQYF

v_call: TRBV28
clone_size: many
d_call: TRBD2
j_call: TRBJ2-3
cdr3_length: 14
cdr3_nt: TGTGCCAGCAGTTTGAGTCGCGGGAGGGCTGCGCAGTATTTT
cdr3_aa: CASSLSRGRAAQYF

v_call: TRBV29-1
clone_size: once
d_call: NA
j_call: TRBJ1-3
cdr3_length: 13
cdr3_nt: TGCAGCGTGGTAACTAACTCTGGAAACTTCATATATTTT
cdr3_aa: CSVVTNSGNFIYF

v_call: TRBV6-5
clone_size: NA
d_call: NA
j_call: TRBJ2-2
cdr3_length: 14
cdr3_nt: TGTGCCAGCAGATACATGGCGGGCACCGGGGAGCTGTTTTTT
cdr3_aa: CASRYMAGTGELFF

v_call: TRBV6-5
clone_size: NA
d_call: NA
j_call: TRBJ2-7
cdr3_length: 14
cdr3_nt: TGTGTCAGCGCCCCCGGGACGGGGGTCTACGAGCAGTACTTC
cdr3_aa: CVSAPGTGVYEQYF

v_call: TRBV6-5
clone_size: many
d_call: TRBD2
j_call: TRBJ2-6
cdr3_length: 18
cdr3_nt: TGTGCCAGCAGTTACAATCCTAGCGGGAGTACTGGGGCCAACGTCCTGACTTTC
cdr3_aa: CASSYNPSGSTGANVLTF